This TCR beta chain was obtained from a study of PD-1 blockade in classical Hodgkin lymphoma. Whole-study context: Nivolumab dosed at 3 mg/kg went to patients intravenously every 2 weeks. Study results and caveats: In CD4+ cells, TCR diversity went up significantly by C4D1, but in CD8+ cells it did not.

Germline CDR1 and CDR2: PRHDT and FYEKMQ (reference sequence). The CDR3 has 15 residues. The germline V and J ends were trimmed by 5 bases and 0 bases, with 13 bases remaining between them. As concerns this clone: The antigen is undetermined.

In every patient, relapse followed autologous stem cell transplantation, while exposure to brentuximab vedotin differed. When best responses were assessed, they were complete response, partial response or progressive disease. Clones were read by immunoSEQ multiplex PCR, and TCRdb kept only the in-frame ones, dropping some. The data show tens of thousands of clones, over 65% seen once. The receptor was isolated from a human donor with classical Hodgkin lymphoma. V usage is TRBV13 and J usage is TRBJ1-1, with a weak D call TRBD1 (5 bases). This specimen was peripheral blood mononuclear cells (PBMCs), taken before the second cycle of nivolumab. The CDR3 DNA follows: TGTGCCAGCAGCATGACAGACGGCATGAACACTGAAGCTTTCTTT. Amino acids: CASSMTDGMNTEAFF.